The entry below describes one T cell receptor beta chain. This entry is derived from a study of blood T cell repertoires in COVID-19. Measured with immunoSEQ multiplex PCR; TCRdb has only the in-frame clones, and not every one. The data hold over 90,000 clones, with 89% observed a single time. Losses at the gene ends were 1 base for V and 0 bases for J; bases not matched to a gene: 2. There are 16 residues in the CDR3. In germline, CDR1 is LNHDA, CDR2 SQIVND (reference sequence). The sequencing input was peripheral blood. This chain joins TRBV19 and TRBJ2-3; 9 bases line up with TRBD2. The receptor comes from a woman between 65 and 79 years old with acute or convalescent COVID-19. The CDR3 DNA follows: TGTGCCAGTAGTATAGGGACTAGCGTTAGCACAGATACGCAGTATTTT. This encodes CASSIGTSVSTDTQYF.